There are a few counts of the clone carrying this T cell receptor (beta chain). The antigen remains unidentified. This sample is part of a study of beta chain features in type 1 diabetes. Turning to the study itself: Across all samples, roughly 100,000,000 sorted cells were examined.

Findings and caveats of the study: Unsettled here was the matter of whether HLA type influences TCRB rearrangement. A moderate, significant TCRB CDR3 shortening appeared in type 1 diabetes across four CD4+ subsets. Naive, central memory and Treg TCRB repertoires appeared more alike in patients than in healthy donors.

Every bit of the isolated RNA underwent reverse transcription, so sequencing read expressed TCRB transcripts. Here immunoSEQ multiplex PCR was the method, and the copy in TCRdb shows in-frame clones only, minus some. Of approximately 170,000 clones in the sample, less than 10% are singletons; the top ten hold 0.5%. Germline CDR1 and CDR2: SGHDT and YYEEEE. The CDR3 runs 9 residues. V usage is TRBV5-6 and J usage is TRBJ2-7; D remains unclear. This clonotype was sampled from a young man with type 1 diabetes. The sample comprised central memory CD4+ T cells from blood. Here the CDR3 reads CASSLCSFV. The CDR3 DNA reads TGTGCCAGCAGCTTGTGTAGCTTCGTC.